This T cell receptor (beta chain) emerged from a study of blood T cell repertoires in COVID-19. Study context: Acute and convalescent COVID-19 samples came from the United States, Italy and Spain.

Repertoires were generated with immunoSEQ multiplex PCR, while TCRdb's copy carries only in-frame clones and drops some. The sample records over 150,000 clones, 76% being singletons. After removal of 5 bases from V and 7 bases from J, the junction contained 8 bases not matched to a gene. In germline, CDR1 is SGHAT, CDR2 FQNNGV. CDR3 length equals 15 residues. This clonotype originated in a woman over 75 with acute or convalescent COVID-19. The chain links TRBV11-2 to TRBJ2-1; 10 bases line up with TRBD2. Input material: peripheral blood. CDR3 DNA: TGTGCCAGCAGCCGGAATAGCGGGGGGAATAATGAGCAGTTCTTC. It codes for CASSRNSGGNNEQFF. Looking up the rest from reference TRBV11-2 and TRBJ2-1 gives the full variable domain: EAGVAQSPRYKIIEKRQSVAFWCNPISGHATLYWYQQILGQGPKLLIQFQNNGVVDDSQLPKDRFSAERLKGVDSTLKIQPAKLEDSAVYLCASSRNSGGNNEQFFGPGTRLTVL.